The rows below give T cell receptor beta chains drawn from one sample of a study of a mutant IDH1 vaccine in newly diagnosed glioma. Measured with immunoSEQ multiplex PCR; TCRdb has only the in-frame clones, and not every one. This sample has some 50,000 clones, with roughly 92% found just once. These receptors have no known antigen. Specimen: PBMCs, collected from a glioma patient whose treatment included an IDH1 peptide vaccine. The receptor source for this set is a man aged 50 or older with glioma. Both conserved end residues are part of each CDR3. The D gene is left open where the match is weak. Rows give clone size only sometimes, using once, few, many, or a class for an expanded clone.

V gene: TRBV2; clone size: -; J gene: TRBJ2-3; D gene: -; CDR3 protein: CASKGNPDTQYF; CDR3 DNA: TGTGCCAGCAAGGGGAATCCAGATACGCAGTATTTT
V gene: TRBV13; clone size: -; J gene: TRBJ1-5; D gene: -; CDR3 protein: CASSYHLAPPGEGQHF; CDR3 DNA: TGTGCCAGCAGCTACCACCTGGCCCCCCCTGGGGAGGGCCAGCATTTT
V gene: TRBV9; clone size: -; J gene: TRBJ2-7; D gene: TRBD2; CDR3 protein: CASSVGGLPDSYEQYF; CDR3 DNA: TGTGCCAGCAGCGTAGGGGGACTACCCGACTCCTACGAGCAGTACTTC
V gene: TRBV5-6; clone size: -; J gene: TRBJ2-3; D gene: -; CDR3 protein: CASSLGPPDTQYF; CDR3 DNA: TGTGCCAGCAGCTTGGGCCCCCCCGATACGCAGTATTTT
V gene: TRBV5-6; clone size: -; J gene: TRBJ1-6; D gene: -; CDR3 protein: CASSSGGPSSYNSPLHF; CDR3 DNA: TGTGCCAGCAGCTCGGGGGGACCGAGCTCCTATAATTCACCCCTCCACTTT
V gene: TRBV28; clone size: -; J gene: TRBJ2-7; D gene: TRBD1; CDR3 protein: CASSLSRDRLKAQYF; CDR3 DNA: TGTGCCAGCAGTTTAAGTAGGGACAGGCTAAAGGCGCAGTACTTC
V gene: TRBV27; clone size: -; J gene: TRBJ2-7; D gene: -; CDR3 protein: CASRDSPYEQYF; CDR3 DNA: TGTGCCAGCAGAGACAGCCCCTACGAGCAGTACTTC
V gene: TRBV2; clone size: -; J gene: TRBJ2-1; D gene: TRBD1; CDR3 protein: CASSAQGSSYNEQFF; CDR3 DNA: TGTGCCAGCAGTGCACAGGGGAGCTCCTACAATGAGCAGTTCTTC
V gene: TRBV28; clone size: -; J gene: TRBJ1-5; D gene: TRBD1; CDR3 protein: CASRGDRHSNQPQHF; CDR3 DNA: TGTGCCAGCAGGGGGGACAGGCATAGCAATCAGCCCCAGCATTTT
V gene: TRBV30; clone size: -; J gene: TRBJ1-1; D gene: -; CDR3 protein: CAWSITWTRWAFF; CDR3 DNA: TGTGCCTGGAGTATAACCTGGACCCGCTGGGCTTTCTTT
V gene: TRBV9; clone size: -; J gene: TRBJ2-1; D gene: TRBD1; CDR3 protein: CASSVGQGSYNEQFF; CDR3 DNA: TGTGCCAGCAGCGTAGGACAGGGCTCCTACAATGAGCAGTTCTTC
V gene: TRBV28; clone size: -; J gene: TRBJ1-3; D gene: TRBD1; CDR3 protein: CASSRTGSGNTIYF; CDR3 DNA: TGTGCCAGCAGTCGGACAGGCTCTGGAAACACCATATATTTT
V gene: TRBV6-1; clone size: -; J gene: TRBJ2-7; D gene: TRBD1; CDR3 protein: CASSGQGFEQYF; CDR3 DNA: TGTGCCAGCAGTGGACAGGGATTCGAGCAGTACTTC
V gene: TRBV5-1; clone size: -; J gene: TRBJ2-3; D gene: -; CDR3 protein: CASSPLGQRSGDTQYF; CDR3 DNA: TGCGCCAGCAGCCCCCTTGGACAGAGGTCGGGAGATACGCAGTATTTT
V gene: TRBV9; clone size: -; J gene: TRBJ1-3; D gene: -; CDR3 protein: CASSGGGGGNTIYF; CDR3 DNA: TGTGCCAGCAGCGGGGGAGGGGGAGGAAACACCATATATTTT
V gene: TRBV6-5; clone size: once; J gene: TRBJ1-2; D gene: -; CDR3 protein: CASTATAQIGYTF; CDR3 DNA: TGTGCCAGCACCGCCACCGCACAAATTGGCTACACCTTC
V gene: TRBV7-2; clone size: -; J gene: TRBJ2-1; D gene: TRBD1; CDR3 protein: CASSGQQGIGNEQFF; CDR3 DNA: TGTGCCAGCAGCGGTCAACAGGGGATTGGCAATGAGCAGTTCTTC
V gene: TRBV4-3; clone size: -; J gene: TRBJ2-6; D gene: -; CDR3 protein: CASSQDTGSGANVLTF; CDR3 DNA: TGCGCCAGCAGCCAAGACACCGGCTCTGGGGCCAACGTCCTGACTTTC
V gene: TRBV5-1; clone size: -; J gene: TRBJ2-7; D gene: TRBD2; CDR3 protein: CASSMGLAGPPEQYF; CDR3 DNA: TGCGCCAGCAGCATGGGACTAGCGGGACCTCCCGAGCAGTACTTC
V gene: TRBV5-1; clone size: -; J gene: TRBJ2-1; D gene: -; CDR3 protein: CASSLDGGIQFF; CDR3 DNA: TGCGCCAGCAGCTTGGATGGGGGAATACAGTTCTTC
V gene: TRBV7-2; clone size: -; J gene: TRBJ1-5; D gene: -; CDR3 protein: CASSPVGGNQPQHF; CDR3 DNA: TGTGCCAGCAGCCCAGTAGGTGGCAATCAGCCCCAGCATTTT
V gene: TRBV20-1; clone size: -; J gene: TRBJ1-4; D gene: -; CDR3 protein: CSANMDEKLFF; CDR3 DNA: TGCAGTGCCAACATGGATGAAAAACTGTTTTTT